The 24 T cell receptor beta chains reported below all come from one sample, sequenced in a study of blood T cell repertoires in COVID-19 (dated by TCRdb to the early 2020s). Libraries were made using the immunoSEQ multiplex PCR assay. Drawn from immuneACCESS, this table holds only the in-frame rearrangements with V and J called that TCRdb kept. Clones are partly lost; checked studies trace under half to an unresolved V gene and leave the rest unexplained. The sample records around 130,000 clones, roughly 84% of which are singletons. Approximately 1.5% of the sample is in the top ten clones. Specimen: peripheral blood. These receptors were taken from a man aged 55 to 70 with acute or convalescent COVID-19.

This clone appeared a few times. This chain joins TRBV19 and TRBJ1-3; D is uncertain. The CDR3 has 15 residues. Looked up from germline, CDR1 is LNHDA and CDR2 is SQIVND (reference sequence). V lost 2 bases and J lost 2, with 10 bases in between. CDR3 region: CASSIPGLAGNTIYF. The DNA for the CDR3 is TGTGCCAGTAGTATACCGGGATTGGCTGGAAACACCATATATTTT.

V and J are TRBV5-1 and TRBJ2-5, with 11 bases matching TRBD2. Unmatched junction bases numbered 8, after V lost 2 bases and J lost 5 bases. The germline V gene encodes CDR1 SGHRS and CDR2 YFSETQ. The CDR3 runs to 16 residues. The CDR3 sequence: CASSLVAGGPWETQYF. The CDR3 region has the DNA TGCGCCAGCAGCTTAGTAGCGGGGGGGCCTTGGGAGACCCAGTACTTC.

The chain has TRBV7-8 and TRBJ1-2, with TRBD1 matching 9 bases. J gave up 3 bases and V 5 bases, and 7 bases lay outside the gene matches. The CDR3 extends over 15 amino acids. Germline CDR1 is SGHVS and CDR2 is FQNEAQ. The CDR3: CASSIGTGSDYGYTF. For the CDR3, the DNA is TGTGCCAGCAGCATCGGGACAGGGAGCGACTATGGCTACACCTTC.

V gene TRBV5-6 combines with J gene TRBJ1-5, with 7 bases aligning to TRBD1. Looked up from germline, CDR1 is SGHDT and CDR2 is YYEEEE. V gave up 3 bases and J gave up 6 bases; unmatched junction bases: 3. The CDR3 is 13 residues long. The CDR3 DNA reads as TGTGCCAGCAGCTCAGGGGGACGTCAGCCCCAGCATTTT. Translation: CASSSGGRQPQHF.

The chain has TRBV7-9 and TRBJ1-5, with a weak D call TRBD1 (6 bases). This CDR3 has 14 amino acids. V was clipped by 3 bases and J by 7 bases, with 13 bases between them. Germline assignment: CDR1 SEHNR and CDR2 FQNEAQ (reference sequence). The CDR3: CASSFTGRSQPQHF. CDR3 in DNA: TGTGCCAGCAGCTTTACAGGGAGATCACAGCCCCAGCATTTT.

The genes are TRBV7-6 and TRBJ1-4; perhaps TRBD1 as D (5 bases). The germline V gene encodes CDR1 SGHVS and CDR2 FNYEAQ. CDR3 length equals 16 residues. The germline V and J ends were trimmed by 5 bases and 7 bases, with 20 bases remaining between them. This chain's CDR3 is CASSLHLSGDGEKLFF. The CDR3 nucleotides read TGTGCCAGCAGCCTACACCTTTCGGGGGATGGTGAAAAACTGTTTTTT.

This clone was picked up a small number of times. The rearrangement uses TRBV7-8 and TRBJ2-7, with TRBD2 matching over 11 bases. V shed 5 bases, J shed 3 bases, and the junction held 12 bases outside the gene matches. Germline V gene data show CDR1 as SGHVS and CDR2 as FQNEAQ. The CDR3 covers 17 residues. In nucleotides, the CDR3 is TGTGCCAGCAGCCCCTTGGGTAGCGGGAGGGCTAACTACGAGCAGTACTTC. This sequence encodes CASSPLGSGRANYEQYF.

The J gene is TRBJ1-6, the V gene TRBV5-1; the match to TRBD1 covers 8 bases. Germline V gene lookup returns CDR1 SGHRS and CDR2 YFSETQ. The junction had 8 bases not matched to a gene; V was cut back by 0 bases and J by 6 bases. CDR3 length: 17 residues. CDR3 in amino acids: CASSLDPPTGGNSPLHF. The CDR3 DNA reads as TGCGCCAGCAGCTTGGATCCCCCCACAGGGGGTAATTCACCCCTCCACTTT.

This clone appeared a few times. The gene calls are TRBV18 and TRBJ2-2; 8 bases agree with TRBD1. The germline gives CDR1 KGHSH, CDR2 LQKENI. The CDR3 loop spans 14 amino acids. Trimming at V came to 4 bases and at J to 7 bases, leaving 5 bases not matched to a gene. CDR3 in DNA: TGTGCCAGCTCACTCGGACAGGGTCTCGGGGAGCTGTTTTTT. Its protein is CASSLGQGLGELFF.

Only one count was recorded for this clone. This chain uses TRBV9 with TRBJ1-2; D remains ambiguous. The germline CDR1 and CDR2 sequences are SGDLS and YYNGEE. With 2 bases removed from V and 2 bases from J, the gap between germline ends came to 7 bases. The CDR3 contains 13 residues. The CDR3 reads CASSVALNYGYTF. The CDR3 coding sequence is TGTGCCAGCAGCGTCGCACTGAACTATGGCTACACCTTC.

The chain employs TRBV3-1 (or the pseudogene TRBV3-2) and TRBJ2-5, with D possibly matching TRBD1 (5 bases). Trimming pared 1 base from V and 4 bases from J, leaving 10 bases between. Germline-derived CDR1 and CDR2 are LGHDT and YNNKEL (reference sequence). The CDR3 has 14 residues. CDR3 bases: TGTGCCAGCAGCCAAGCTTTGACAGTAGAGACCCAGTACTTC. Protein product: CASSQALTVETQYF.

The CDR3 DNA is TGTGCCAGCAGCCATGCACAGGGGAACACTGAAGCTTTCTTT. Its translation: CASSHAQGNTEAFF. V is TRBV4-2 and J is TRBJ1-1, with a tentative D call TRBD1 (6 bases). Per the germline V gene, CDR1 is LGHNA and CDR2 is YNFKEQ. This CDR3 spans 14 amino acids. Trimming cost V 3 bases and J 1 base, with 9 bases left between them.

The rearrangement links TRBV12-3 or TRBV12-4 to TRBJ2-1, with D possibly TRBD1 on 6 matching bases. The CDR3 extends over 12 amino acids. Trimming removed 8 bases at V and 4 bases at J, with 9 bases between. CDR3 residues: CASLRGYNEQFF. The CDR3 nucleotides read TGTGCCAGCTTGAGGGGGTACAATGAGCAGTTCTTC.

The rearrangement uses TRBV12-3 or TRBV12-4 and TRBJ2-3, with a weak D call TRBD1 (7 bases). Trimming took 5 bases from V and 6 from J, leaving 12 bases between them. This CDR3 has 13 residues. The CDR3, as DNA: TGTGCCAGCAGTCCCAGGGGGGCTGATACGCAGTATTTT. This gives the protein CASSPRGADTQYF.

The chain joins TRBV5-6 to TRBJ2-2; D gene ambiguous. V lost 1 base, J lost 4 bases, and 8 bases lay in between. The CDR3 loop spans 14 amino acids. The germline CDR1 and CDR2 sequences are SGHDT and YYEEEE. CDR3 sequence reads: CASSLSRITGELFF. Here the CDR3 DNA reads TGTGCCAGCAGCTTGTCCAGAATCACCGGGGAGCTGTTTTTT.

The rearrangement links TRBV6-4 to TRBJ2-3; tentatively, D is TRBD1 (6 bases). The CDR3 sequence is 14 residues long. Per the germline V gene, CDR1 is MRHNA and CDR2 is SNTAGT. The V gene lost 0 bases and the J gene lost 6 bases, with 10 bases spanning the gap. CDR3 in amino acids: CASSDSTGRDTQYF. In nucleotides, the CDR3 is TGTGCCAGCAGTGACTCGACAGGTCGGGATACGCAGTATTTT.

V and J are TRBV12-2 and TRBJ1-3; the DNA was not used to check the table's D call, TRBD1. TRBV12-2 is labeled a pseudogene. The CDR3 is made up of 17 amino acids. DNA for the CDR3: TGTGCAAGTCGCTTAGCGCTGCAGGGGGCTAGAGGAAACACCATATATTTT. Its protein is CASRLALQGARGNTIYF.

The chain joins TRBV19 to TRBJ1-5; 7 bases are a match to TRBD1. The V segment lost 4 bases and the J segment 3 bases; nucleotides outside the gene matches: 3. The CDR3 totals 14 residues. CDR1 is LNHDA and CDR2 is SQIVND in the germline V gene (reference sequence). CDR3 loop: CASSKQGTNQPQHF. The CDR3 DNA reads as TGTGCCAGTAGTAAACAGGGGACCAATCAGCCCCAGCATTTT.

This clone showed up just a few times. DNA of the CDR3: TGTGCCAGTAGTATAGATGGCAGAGGGAACACTGAAGCTTTCTTT. Its protein is CASSIDGRGNTEAFF. The chain has TRBV19 and TRBJ1-1; D unresolved. Germline V gene lookup returns CDR1 LNHDA and CDR2 SQIVND (reference sequence). This CDR3 comprises 15 residues. Trimming took off 0 bases at V and 1 base at J, with 9 bases between the two ends.

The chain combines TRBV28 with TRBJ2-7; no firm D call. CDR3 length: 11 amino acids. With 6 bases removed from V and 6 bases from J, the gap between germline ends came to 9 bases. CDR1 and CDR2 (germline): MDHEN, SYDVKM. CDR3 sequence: CASRRVAEQYF. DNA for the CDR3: TGTGCCAGCAGACGGGTTGCCGAGCAGTACTTC.

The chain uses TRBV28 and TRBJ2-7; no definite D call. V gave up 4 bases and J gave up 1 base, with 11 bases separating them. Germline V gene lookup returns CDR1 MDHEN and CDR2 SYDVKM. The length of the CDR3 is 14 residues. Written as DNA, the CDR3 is TGTGCCAGCAGTTCCGAGGCCCTATCCTACGAGCAGTACTTC. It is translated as CASSSEALSYEQYF.

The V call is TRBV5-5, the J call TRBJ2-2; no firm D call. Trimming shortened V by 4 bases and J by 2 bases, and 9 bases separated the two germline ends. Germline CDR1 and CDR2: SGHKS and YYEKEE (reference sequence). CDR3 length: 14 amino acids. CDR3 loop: CASSIQLNTGELFF. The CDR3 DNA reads TGTGCCAGCAGCATCCAGTTAAACACCGGGGAGCTGTTTTTT.

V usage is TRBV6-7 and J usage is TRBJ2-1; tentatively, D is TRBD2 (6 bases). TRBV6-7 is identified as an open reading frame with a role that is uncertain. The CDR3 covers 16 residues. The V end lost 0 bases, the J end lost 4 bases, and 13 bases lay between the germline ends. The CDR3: CASSYSLAVAYNEQFF. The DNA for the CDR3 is TGTGCCAGCAGTTACTCATTAGCGGTAGCATACAATGAGCAGTTCTTC.

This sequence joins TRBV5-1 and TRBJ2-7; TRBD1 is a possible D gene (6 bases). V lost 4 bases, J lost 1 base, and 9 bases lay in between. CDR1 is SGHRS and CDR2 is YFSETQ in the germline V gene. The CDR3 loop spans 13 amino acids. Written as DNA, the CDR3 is TGCGCCAGCAGCCTACAGGGATCCTACGAGCAGTACTTC. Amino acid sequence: CASSLQGSYEQYF.